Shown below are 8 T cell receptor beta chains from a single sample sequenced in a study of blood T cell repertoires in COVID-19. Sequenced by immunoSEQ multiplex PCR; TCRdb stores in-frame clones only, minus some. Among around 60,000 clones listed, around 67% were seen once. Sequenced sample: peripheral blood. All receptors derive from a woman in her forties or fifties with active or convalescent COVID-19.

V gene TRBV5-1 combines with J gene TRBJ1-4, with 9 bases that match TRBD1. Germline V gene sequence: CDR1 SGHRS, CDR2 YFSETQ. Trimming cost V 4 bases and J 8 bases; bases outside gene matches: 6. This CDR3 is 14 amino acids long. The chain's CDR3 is CASSPGQGKEKLFF. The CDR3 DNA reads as TGCGCCAGCAGCCCAGGACAGGGGAAGGAAAAACTGTTTTTT. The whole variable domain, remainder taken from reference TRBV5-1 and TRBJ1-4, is KAGVTQTPRYLIKTRGQQVTLSCSPISGHRSVSWYQQTPGQGLQFLFEYFSETQRNKGNFPGRFSGRQFSNSRSEMNVSTLELGDSALYLCASSPGQGKEKLFFGSGTQLSVL.

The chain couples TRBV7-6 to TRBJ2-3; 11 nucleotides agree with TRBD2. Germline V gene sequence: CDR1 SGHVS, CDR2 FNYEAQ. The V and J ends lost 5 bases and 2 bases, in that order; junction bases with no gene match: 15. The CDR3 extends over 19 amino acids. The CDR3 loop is CASSHGTSGDTMATDTQYF. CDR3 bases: TGTGCCAGCAGCCACGGGACTAGCGGCGATACCATGGCCACAGATACGCAGTATTTT.

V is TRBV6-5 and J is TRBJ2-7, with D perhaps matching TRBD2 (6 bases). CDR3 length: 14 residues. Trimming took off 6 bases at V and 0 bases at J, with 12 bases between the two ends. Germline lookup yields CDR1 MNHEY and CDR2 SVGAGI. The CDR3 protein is CASRSTGSSYEQYF. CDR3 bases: TGTGCCAGCAGGTCTACCGGGAGCTCCTACGAGCAGTACTTC.

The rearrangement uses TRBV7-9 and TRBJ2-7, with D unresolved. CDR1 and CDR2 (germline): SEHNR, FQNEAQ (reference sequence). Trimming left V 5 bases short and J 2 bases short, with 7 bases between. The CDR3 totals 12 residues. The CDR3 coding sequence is TGTGCCAGCAGCCCCCAGGCCTACGAGCAGTACTTC. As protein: CASSPQAYEQYF.

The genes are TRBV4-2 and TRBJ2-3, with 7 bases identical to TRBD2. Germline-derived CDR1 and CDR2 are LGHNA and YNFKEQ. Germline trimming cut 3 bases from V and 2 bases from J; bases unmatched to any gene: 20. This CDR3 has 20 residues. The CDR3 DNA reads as TGTGCCAGCAGCCAGGAACCCCCCTCCGGGGGGAGGGGTTACACAGATACGCAGTATTTT. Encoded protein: CASSQEPPSGGRGYTDTQYF.

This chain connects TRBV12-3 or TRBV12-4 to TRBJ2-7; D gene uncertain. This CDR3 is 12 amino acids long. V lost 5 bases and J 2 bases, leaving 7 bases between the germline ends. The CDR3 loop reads CASSLRAYEQYF. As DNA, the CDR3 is TGTGCCAGCAGTCTGAGAGCCTACGAGCAGTACTTC.

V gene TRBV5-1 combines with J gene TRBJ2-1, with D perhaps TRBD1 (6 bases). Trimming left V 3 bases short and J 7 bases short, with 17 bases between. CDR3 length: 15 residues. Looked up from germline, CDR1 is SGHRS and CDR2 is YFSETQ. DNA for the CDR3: TGCGCCAGCAGCTCCAGCAGGGGCCTGGGTAATGAGCAGTTCTTC. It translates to CASSSSRGLGNEQFF.

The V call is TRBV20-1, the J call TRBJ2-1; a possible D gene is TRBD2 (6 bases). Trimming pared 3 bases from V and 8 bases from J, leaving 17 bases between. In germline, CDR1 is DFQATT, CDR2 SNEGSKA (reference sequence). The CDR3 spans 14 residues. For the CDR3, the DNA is TGCAGTGCTAGTAAGGCTAGCGATCGCGATGAGCAGTTCTTC. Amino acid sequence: CSASKASDRDEQFF.